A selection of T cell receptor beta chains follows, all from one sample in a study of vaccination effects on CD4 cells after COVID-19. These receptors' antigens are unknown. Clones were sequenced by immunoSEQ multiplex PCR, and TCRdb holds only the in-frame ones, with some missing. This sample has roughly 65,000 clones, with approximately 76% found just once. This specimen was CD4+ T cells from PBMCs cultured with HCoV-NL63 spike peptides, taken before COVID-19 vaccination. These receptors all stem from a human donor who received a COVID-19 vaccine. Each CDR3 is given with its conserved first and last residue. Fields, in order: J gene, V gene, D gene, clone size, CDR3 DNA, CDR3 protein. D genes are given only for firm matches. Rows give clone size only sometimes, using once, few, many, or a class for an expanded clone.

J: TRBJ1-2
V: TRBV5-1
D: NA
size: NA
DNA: TGCGCCAGCAGCCTTTGGGGGGGGGACTATGGCTACACCTTC
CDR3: CASSLWGGDYGYTF

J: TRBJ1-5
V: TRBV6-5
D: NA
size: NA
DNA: TGTGCCAGCAGGTTAGACGTCATCGGCAATCAGCCCCAGCATTTT
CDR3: CASRLDVIGNQPQHF

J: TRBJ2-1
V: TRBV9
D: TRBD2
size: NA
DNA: TGTGCCAGTCGAGAGGCGGGGGGGCAGTTCAATGAGCAGTTCTTC
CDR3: CASREAGGQFNEQFF

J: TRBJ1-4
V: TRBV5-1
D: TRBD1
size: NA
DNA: TGCGCCAGCAGCCAAGGGACAGGGGGCGACGAAAAACTGTTTTTT
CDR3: CASSQGTGGDEKLFF

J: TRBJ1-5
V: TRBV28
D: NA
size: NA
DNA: TGTGCCAGCAGCCCTGTGCCCGGGGGCAATCAGCCCCAGCATTTT
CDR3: CASSPVPGGNQPQHF

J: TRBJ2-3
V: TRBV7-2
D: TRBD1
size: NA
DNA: TGTGCCAGCAGCTTTGGACAGGAACACCGGTATTTT
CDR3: CASSFGQEHRYF

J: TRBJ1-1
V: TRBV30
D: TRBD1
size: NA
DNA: TGTGCCTGGAGACTCGGACAGGGAGGAACTGAAGCTTTCTTT
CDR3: CAWRLGQGGTEAFF

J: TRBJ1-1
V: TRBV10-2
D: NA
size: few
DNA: TGCGCCAGCAGTGACACAGGGAAGGGCGCTGAAGCTTTCTTT
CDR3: CASSDTGKGAEAFF

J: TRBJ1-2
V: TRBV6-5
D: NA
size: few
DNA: TGTGCCAGCAGGGAGGCGGGGGCGCGCGGCTACACCTTC
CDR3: CASREAGARGYTF

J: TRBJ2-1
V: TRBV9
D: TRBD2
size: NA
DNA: TGTGCCAGCAGCCCAAGCGGGGGGGTTTACAATGAGCAGTTCTTC
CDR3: CASSPSGGVYNEQFF

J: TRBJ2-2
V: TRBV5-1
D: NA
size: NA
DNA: TGCGCCAGCAGCTTGGAAGGATGGTCTGGCACCGGGGAGCTGTTTTTT
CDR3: CASSLEGWSGTGELFF

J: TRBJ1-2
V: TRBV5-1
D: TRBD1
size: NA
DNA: TGCGCCAGCAGCTTAGGGACAGTCTATGGCTACACCTTC
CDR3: CASSLGTVYGYTF

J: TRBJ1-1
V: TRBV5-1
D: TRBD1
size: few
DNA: TGCGCCAGCAGCCCAGAGACAGGGGTGGCCACTGAAGCTTTCTTT
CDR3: CASSPETGVATEAFF

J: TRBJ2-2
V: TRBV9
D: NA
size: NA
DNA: TGTGCCAGCAGCGTAGCACTAGCTGGCACCGGGGAGCTGTTTTTT
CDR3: CASSVALAGTGELFF

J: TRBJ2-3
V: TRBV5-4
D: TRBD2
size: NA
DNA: TGTGCCAGCAGCTCGCCTAGCGGGGGGGCGGGAGATACGCAGTATTTT
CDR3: CASSSPSGGAGDTQYF

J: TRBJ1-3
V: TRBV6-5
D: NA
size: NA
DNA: TGTGCCAGCAGGGTGTCCAAAGATGGAAACACCATATATTTT
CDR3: CASRVSKDGNTIYF

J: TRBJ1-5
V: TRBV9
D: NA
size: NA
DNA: TGTGCCAGCAGCCCTTGGGGCTATGGTCAGCCCCAGCATTTT
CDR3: CASSPWGYGQPQHF

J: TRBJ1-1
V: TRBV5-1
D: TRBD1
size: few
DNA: TGCGCCAGCAGCTTGAGACAGGGGCGGATGAACACTGAAGCTTTCTTT
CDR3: CASSLRQGRMNTEAFF

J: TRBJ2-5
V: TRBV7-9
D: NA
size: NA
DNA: TGTGCCGGGGTAATGGGGGGAGAAGAGACCCAGTACTTC
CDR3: CAGVMGGEETQYF

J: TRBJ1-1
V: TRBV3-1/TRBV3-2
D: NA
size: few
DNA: TGTGCCAGCAGCGAAGAGGGTATTGGGACTGAAGCTTTCTTT
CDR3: CASSEEGIGTEAFF

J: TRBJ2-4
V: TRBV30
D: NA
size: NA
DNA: TGTGCCTGGAGTTCAGGAGGGGCCAAAAACATTCAGTACTTC
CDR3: CAWSSGGAKNIQYF

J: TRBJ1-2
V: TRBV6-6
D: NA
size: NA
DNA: TGTGCCAGCACTAAACAGACAGGCTATGGCTACACCTTC
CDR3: CASTKQTGYGYTF